This TCR beta chain was observed in a study of blood T cell repertoires in COVID-19. The CDR3 covers 16 residues. Germline V lookup: CDR1 SGDLS, CDR2 YYNGEE. With 2 bases clipped from V and 1 base from J, the junction kept 3 bases outside the gene matches. Assay: immunoSEQ multiplex PCR; the TCRdb copy retains only in-frame clones and omits some. In the table there are around 25,000 clones, 87% of which are singletons. The sample consisted of peripheral blood. The clonotype was recovered from a human donor with active COVID-19. The donor label of this sample is uncertain. This chain connects TRBV9 to TRBJ1-3, with TRBD1 matching over 10 bases. CDR3 DNA: TGTGCCAGCAGCGTGGGACAGGGGAATTCTGGAAACACCATATATTTT. Translating gives CASSVGQGNSGNTIYF.